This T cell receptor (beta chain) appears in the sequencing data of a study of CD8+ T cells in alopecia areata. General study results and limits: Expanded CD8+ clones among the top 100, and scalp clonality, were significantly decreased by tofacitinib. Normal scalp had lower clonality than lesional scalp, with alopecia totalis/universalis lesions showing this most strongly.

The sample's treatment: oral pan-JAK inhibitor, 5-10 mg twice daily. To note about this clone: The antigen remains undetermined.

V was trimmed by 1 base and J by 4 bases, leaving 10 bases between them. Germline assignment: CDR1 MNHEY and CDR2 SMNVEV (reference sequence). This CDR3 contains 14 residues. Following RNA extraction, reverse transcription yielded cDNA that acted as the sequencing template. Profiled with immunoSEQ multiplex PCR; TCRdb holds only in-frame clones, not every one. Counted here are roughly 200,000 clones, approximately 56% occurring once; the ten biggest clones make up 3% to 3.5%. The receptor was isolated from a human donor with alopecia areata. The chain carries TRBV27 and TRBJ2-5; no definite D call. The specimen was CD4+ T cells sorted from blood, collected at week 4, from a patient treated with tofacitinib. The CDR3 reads CASSLFGSPETQYF. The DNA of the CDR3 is TGTGCCAGCAGTTTATTCGGCTCGCCAGAGACCCAGTACTTC.